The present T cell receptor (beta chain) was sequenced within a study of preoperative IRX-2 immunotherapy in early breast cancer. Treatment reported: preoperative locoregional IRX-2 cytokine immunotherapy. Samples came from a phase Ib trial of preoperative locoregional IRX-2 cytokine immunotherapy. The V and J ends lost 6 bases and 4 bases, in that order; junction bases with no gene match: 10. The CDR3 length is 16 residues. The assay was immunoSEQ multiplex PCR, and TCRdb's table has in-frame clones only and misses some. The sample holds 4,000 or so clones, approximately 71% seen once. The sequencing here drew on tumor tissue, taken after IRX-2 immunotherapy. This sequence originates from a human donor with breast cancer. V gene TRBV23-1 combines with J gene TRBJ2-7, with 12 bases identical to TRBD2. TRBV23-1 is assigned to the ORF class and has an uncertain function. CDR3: CASSQGTGTSGYEQYF. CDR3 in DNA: TGCGCCAGCAGCCAAGGGACCGGGACTAGCGGGTACGAGCAGTACTTC.